The following is a T cell receptor (beta chain) sequence with its context. Germline V lookup: CDR1 SGHNT, CDR2 YYREEE (reference sequence). This CDR3 region has 16 residues. V was trimmed by 3 bases and J by 0 bases, leaving 15 bases between them. In the source study's methods: Estimates of nucleated cell counts were drawn from the amplification of reference gene primers. Profiling relied on immunoSEQ multiplex PCR, and the TCRdb table lists in-frame clones only, not all of them. The V and J calls and clone size are taken from that table; D and trimming were inferred from the DNA. Of approximately 230,000 clones listed, 85% to 90% were seen once; the top ten hold around 1.4%. This sample was taken from a study of blood T cell repertoires in COVID-19. Study-level background: COVID-19 samples collected from the United States, Italy and Spain covered acute and convalescent phases. T cells, B-cell-depleted T cells, or PBMCs supplied cDNA or gDNA.

This TCR was sampled from a man older than 75 with acute or convalescent COVID-19. The rearrangement uses TRBV5-4 and TRBJ1-1; D might be TRBD1 (5 bases). Sequencing was carried out using peripheral blood. The CDR3 DNA reads as TGTGCCAGCAGCTCAAAGGGGCGGACCTTGAACACTGAAGCTTTCTTT. This codes for CASSSKGRTLNTEAFF.